The 7 T cell receptor beta chains below all came from one sample that was sequenced in a study of blood T cell repertoires in COVID-19. Sequenced by immunoSEQ multiplex PCR; TCRdb stores in-frame clones only, minus some. Among about 220,000 clones listed, 70% to 85% were seen once. The sample was PBMCs or T cells enriched from blood (not recorded which). The receptors originated from a woman aged 60-75 years who had recovered from COVID-19.

The gene calls are TRBV3-1 (or the pseudogene TRBV3-2) and TRBJ2-3; 11 bases match TRBD2. V gave up 1 base and J gave up 0 bases; unmatched junction bases: 6. The length of the CDR3 is 18 residues. Germline lookup yields CDR1 LGHDT and CDR2 YNNKEL (reference sequence). Here the CDR3 reads CASSQGGLAGGSTDTQYF. CDR3 coding DNA: TGTGCCAGCAGCCAAGGGGGCCTAGCGGGGGGTAGCACAGATACGCAGTATTTT.

CDR3 region: CASRGQGSEDEKLFF. The CDR3 DNA reads TGTGCCAGCAGGGGACAGGGAAGCGAGGATGAAAAACTGTTTTTT. V usage is TRBV7-9 and J usage is TRBJ1-4; TRBD1 agrees at 9 bases. The CDR3 has 15 residues. Germline V CDR1 and CDR2: SEHNR, FQNEAQ (reference sequence). V lost 6 bases and J lost 6; bases outside the gene matches: 8.

This chain connects TRBV29-1 to TRBJ2-5; 10 positions match TRBD1. V trimming: 3 bases; J trimming: 4 bases; junction bases outside the gene matches: 8. CDR3 length: 15 amino acids. Germline assignment: CDR1 SQVTM and CDR2 ANQGSEA. Here the CDR3 reads CSVDVGQGGRETQYF. CDR3 DNA: TGCAGCGTTGATGTAGGACAGGGGGGACGAGAGACCCAGTACTTC.

This clone has a handful of counts. This sequence joins TRBV4-1 and TRBJ2-1, with 12 bases matching TRBD2. Germline CDR1 and CDR2: MGHRA and YSYEKL. The CDR3 is made up of 17 amino acids. V was clipped by 0 bases and J by 8 bases; unmatched bases: 8. The CDR3 sequence: CASSQDPPSGGGDEQFF. CDR3 sequence (DNA): TGCGCCAGCAGCCAAGATCCCCCTAGCGGGGGGGGAGATGAGCAGTTCTTC.

The chain uses TRBV16 and TRBJ2-1; D possibly corresponds to TRBD2 (6 bases). With 2 bases removed from V and 9 bases from J, the gap between germline ends came to 14 bases. Germline V gene lookup returns CDR1 KGHSY and CDR2 FQNENV. The CDR3 runs 14 residues. In DNA form, the CDR3 reads TGTGCCAGCAGCCAACAAGGAGGGGCTGGTGAGCAGTTCTTC. Its translation is CASSQQGGAGEQFF.

This clone was found once. This rearrangement joins TRBV18 to TRBJ1-1; 7 bases are shared with TRBD1. V lost 6 bases and J lost 0; bases outside the gene matches: 7. Looked up from germline, CDR1 is KGHSH and CDR2 is LQKENI. The CDR3 sequence is 15 residues long. The DNA for the CDR3 is TGTGCCAGCTCCAGGGACAGAACTATGAACACTGAAGCTTTCTTT. Translating it yields CASSRDRTMNTEAFF.

The J gene is TRBJ1-4, the V gene TRBV18; the D is unclear. V dropped 3 bases and J dropped 7 bases, with 15 bases sitting between them. The CDR3 contains 15 residues. Germline values: CDR1 KGHSH, CDR2 LQKENI. This CDR3 reads CASSPNGSSGEKLFF. As DNA, the CDR3 is TGTGCCAGCTCACCCAATGGGAGTAGCGGTGAAAAACTGTTTTTT.